The clone carrying this T cell receptor (beta chain) showed up just a few times. At one of its ends the junction is not consistent with the germline gene, which may arise from a read error. This sample stems from a study of patients and donors after allogeneic stem cell transplantation. From the RT-PCR reads, TCRdb called clonotypes with MiXCR, one entry per CDR3 protein. The profile shows fewer than 60,000 distinct CDR3 sequences, about 14% of them singletons. The CDR3 contains 12 residues. Germline CDR1 is SGHDT and CDR2 is YYEEEE. The sample taken for sequencing was blood, either unsorted or a sorted T cell fraction (not recorded which). The rearrangement links TRBV5-6 to TRBJ1-1; D not certain. This TCR derives from a human donor who was either an allogeneic HSCT recipient or a stem cell or donor lymphocyte infusion donor (not recorded which). It is not recorded whose cells these are; they may come from a transplant donor. CDR3 bases: TGTGCCAGCAGTTTGGTTAACACTGAAGCTTTCTTT. This encodes CASSLVNTEAFF.